Included here is one T cell receptor beta chain sequence, with context. The data were obtained in a study of molecular identifiers for immune sequencing clone quantification. TCRdb independently ran MiXCR on the PCR reads; one entry per CDR3 protein. The sample consists of some 680,000 distinct CDR3 sequences, roughly 27% of them appearing once. This CDR3 comprises 13 residues. CDR1 is SGHRS, CDR2 YFSETQ, per germline. Trimming left V 4 bases short and J 0 bases short, with 7 bases between. What was sequenced was naive CD8+ T cells from blood, with Jurkat cell RNA spiked in. Subset noted: FACS-sorted CD8+CD4-CCR7+CD45RA+ naive T cells. The chain joins TRBV5-1 to TRBJ1-2; D gene uncertain. The receptor was isolated from a human donor in good health. Some libraries in this study had Jurkat cell RNA spiked in. The CDR3 region has the DNA TGCGCCAGCAGCCCGCCCACTAACTATGGCTACACCTTC. This translates into CASSPPTNYGYTF.